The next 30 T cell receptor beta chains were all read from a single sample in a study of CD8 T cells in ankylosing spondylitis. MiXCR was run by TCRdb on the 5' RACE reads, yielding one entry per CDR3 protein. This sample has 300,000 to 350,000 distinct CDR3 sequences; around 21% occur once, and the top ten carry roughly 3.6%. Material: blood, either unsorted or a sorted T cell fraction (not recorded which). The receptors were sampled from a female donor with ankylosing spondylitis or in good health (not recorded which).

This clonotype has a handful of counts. Here the CDR3 DNA reads TGTGCCAGCACAACAGGGGCGGATGGCTACACCTTC. It codes for CASTTGADGYTF. The gene calls are TRBV12-3 or TRBV12-4 and TRBJ1-2, with TRBD1 matching 7 bases. The V and J ends lost 7 bases and 6 bases, in that order; junction bases with no gene match: 5. The CDR3 has 12 amino acids.

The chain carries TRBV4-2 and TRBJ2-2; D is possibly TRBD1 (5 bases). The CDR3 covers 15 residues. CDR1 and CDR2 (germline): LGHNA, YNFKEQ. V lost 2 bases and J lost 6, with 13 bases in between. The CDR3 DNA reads TGTGCCAGCAGCCAACCCGACAGAAGGGCCGGGGAGCTGTTTTTT. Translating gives CASSQPDRRAGELFF.

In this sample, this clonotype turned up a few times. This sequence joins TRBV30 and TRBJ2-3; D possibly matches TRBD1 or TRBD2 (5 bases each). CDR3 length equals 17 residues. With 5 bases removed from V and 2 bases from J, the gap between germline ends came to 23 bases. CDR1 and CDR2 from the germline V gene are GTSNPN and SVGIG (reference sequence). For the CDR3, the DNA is TGTGCCTGGTCCTCCGAGGGGCGCGGCGGATTCACAGATACGCAGTATTTT. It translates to CAWSSEGRGGFTDTQYF.

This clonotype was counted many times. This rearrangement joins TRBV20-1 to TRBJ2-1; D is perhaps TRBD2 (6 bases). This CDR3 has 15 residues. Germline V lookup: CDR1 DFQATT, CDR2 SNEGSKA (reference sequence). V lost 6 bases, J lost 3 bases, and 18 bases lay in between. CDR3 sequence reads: CSAKGLAGRYNEQFF. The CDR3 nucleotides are TGCAGTGCGAAGGGATTGGCGGGACGCTACAATGAGCAGTTCTTC.

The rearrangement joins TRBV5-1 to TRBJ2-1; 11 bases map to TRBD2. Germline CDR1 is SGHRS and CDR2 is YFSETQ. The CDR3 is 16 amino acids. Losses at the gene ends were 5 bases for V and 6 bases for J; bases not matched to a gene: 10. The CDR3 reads CASSTTLAGGGNEQFF. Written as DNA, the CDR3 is TGCGCCAGCAGTACTACTCTAGCGGGAGGCGGCAATGAGCAGTTCTTC.

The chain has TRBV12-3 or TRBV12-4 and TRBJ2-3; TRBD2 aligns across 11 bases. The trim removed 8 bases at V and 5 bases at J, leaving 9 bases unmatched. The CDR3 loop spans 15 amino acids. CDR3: CASQTLAGGIDTQYF. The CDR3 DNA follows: TGTGCCAGCCAAACTCTAGCGGGAGGAATAGATACGCAGTATTTT.

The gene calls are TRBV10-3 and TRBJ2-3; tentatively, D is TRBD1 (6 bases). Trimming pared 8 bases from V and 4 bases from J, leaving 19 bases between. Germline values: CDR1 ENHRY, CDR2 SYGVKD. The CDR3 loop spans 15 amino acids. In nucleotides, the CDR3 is TGTGCCATCGGAAAGGGGCAGGGGTGGTCAGATACGCAGTATTTT. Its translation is CAIGKGQGWSDTQYF.

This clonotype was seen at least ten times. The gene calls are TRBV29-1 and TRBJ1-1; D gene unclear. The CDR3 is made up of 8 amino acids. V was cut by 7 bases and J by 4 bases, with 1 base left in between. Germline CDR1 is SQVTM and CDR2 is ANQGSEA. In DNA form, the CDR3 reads TGCAGCGCCACTGAAGCTTTCTTT. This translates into CSATEAFF.

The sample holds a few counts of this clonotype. The CDR3 spells CATSLSSYNEQFF. CDR3 DNA: TGTGCCACCAGTCTAAGCTCCTACAATGAGCAGTTCTTC. V is TRBV24-1 and J is TRBJ2-1; D gene uncertain. CDR3 length equals 13 residues. V lost 6 bases, J lost 0 bases, and 5 bases lay in between. The germline CDR1 and CDR2 sequences are KGHDR and SFDVKD.

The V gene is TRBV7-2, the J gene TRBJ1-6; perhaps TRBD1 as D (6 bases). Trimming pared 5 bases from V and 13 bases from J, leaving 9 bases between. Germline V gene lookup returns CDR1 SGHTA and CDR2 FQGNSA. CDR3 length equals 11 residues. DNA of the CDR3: TGTGCCAGCAGCCCCCAGGGGCCCCTCCACTTT. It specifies CASSPQGPLHF. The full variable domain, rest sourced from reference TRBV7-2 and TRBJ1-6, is GAGVSQSPSNKVTEKGKDVELRCDPISGHTALYWYRQSLGQGLEFLIYFQGNSAPDKSGLPSDRFSAERTGGSVSTLTIQRTQQEDSAVYLCASSPQGPLHFGNGTRLTVT.

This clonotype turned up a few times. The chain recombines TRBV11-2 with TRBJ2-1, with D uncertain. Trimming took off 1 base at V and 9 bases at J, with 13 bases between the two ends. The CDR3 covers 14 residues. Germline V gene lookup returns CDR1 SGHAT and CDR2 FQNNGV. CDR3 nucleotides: TGTGCCAGCAGCTTAGTGGGTGGCCCTACTGAGCAGTTCTTC. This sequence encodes CASSLVGGPTEQFF.

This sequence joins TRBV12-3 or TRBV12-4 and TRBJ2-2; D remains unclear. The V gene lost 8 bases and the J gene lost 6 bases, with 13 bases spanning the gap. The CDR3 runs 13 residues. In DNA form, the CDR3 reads TGTGCCAGCCTTCCGGGTCTGGCCGGGGAGCTGTTTTTT. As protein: CASLPGLAGELFF.

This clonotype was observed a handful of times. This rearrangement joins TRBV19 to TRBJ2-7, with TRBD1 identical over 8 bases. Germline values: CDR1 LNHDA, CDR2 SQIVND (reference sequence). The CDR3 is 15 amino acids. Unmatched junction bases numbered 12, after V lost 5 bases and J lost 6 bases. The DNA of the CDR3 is TGTGCCAGTAGTGTACCTCGGACAGGGCGCGTCGAGCAGTACTTC. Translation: CASSVPRTGRVEQYF.

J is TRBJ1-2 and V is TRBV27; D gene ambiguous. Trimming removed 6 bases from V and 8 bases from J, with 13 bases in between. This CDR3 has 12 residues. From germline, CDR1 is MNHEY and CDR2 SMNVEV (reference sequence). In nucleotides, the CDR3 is TGTGCCAGCAGCCCCGGTGCGAGCGGCTACACCTTC. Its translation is CASSPGASGYTF.

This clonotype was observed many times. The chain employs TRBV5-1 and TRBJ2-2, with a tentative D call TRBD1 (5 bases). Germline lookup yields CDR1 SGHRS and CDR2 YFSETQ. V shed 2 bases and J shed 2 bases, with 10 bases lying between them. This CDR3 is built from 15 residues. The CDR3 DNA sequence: TGCGCCAGCAGCTTTCAGACAGTCAACACCGGGGAGCTGTTTTTT. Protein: CASSFQTVNTGELFF.

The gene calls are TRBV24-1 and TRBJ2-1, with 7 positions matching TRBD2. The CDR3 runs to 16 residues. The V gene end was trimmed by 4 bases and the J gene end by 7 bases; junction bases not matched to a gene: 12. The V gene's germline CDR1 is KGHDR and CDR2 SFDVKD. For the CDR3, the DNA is TGTGCCACCAGTGACCGGAGCGGGGCTAGCTTTAATGAGCAGTTCTTC. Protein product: CATSDRSGASFNEQFF.

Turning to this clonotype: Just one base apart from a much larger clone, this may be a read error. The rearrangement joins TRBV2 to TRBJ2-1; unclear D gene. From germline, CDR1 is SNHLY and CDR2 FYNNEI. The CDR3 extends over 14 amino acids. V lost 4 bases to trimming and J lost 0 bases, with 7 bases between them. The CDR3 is CASSAASSYNEQFF. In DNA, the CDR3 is TGTGCCAGCAGTGCGGCTAGCTCCTACAATGAGCAGTTCTTC. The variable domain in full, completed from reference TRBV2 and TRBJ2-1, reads EPEVTQTPSHQVTQMGQEVILRCVPISNHLYFYWYRQILGQKVEFLVSFYNNEISEKSEIFDDQFSVERPDGSNFTLKIRSTKLEDSAMYFCASSAASSYNEQFFGPGTRLTVL.

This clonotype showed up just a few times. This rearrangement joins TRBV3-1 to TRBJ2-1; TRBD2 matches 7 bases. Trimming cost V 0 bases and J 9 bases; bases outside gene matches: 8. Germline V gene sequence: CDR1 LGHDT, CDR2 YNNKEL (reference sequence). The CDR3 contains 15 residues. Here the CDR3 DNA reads TGTGCCAGCAGCCAAGATCGCGGGGGTTTCTTTGAGCAGTTCTTC. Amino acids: CASSQDRGGFFEQFF.

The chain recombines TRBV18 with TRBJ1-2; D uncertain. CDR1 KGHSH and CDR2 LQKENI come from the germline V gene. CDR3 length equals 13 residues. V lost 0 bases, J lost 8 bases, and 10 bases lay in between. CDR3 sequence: CASSPPERWGYTF. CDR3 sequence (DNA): TGTGCCAGCTCACCACCGGAGCGCTGGGGCTACACCTTC.

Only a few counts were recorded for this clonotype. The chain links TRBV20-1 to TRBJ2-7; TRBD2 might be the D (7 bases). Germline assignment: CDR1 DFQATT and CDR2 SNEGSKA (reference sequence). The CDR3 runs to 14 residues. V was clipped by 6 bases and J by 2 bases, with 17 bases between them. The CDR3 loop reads CSAEGGQQTYEQYF. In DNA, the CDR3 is TGCAGTGCGGAGGGGGGGCAGCAAACCTACGAGCAGTACTTC.

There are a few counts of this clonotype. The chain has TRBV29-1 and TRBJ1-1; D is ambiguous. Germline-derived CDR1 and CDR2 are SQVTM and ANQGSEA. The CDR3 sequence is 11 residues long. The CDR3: CAHSGDTEAFF. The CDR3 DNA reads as TGCGCCCACTCGGGCGACACTGAAGCTTTCTTT. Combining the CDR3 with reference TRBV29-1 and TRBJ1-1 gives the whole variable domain SAVISQKPSRDICQRGTSLTIQCQVDSQVTMMFWYRQQPGQSLTLIATANQGSEATYESGFVIDKFPISRPNLTFSTLTVSNMSPEDSSIYLCAHSGDTEAFFGQGTRLTVV.

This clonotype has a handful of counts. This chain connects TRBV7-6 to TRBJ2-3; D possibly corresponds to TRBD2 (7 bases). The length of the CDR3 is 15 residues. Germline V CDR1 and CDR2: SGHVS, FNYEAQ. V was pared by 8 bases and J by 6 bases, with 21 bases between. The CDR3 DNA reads TGTGCCAGCGGGGGGGCTAGCCCCGGATTGGATACGCAGTATTTT. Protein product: CASGGASPGLDTQYF.

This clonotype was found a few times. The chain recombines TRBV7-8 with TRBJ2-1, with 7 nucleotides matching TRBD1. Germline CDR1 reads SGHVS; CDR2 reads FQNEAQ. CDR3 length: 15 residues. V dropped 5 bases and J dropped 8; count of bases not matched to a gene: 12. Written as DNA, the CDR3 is TGTGCCAGCAGCCAACGACGGGACAGCCCTTATGAGCAGTTCTTC. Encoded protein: CASSQRRDSPYEQFF.

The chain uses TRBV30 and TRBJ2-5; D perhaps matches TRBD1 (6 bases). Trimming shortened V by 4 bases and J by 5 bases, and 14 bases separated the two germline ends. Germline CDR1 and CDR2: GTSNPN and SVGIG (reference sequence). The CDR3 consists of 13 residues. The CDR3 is CAWTPGAVETQYF. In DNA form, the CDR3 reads TGTGCCTGGACCCCAGGGGCGGTGGAGACCCAGTACTTC. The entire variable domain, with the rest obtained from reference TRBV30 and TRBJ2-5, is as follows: SQTIHQWPATLVQPVGSPLSLECTVEGTSNPNLYWYRQAAGRGLQLLFYSVGIGQISSEVPQNLSASRPQDRQFILSSKKLLLSDSGFYLCAWTPGAVETQYFGPGTRLLVL.

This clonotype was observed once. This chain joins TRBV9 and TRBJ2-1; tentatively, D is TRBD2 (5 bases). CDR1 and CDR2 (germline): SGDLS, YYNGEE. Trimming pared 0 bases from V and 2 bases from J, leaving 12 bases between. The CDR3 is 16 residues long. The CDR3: CASSVAGLGAYNEQFF. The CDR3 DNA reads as TGTGCCAGCAGCGTAGCTGGACTGGGAGCCTACAATGAGCAGTTCTTC.

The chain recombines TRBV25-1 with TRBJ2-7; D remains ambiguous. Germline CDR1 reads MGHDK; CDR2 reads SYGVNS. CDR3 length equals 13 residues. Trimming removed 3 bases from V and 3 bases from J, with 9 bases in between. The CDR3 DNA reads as TGTGCCAGCAGTGATTTCGGATACTACGAGCAGTACTTC. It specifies CASSDFGYYEQYF.

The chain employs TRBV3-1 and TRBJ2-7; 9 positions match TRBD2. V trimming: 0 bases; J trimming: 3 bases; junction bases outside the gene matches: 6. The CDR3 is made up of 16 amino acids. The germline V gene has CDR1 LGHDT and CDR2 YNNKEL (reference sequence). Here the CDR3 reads CASSQDQLAGLYEQYF. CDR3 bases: TGTGCCAGCAGCCAAGATCAACTAGCGGGCCTCTACGAGCAGTACTTC.

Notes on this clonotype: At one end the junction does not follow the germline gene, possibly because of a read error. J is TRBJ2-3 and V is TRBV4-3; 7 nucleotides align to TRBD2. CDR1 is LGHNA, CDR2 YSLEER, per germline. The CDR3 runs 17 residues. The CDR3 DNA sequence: TGCGCCAGCAACCAAGGTTCGGGAGGACAATACACAGATACGCAGTATTTT. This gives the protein CASNQGSGGQYTDTQYF.

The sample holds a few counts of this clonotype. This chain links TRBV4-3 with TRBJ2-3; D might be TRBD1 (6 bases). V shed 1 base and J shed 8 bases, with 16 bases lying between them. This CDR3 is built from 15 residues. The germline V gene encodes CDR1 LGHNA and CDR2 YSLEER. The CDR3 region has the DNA TGCGCCAGCAGCCAAGTACACCAGGGGATCGGTACGCAGTATTTT. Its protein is CASSQVHQGIGTQYF.

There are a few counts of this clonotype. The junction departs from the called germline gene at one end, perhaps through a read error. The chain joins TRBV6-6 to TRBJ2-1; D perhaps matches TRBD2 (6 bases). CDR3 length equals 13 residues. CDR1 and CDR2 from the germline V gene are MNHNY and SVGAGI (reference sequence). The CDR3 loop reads CASSSSSGASPVF. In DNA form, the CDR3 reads TGTGCCAGCAGTTCCTCTTCGGGAGCGAGTCCTGTATTC.